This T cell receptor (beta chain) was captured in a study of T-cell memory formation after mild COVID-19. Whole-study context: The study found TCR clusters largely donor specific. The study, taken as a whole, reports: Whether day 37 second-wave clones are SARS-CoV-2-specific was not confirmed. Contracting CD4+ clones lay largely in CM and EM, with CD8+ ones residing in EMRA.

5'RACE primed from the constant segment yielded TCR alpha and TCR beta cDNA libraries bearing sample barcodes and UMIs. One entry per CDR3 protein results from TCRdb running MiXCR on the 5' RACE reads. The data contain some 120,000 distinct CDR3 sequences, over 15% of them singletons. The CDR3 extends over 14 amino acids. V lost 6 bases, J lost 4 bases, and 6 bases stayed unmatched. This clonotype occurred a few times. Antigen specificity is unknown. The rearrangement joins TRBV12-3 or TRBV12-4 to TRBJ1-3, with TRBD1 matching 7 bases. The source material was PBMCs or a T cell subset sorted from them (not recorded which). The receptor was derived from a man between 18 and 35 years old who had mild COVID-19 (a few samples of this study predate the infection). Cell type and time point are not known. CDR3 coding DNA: TGTGCCAGCAGCACAGGGGCAGGGGGAAACACCATATATTTT. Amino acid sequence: CASSTGAGGNTIYF.